The present entry profiles one T cell receptor (beta chain) with its context. The antigen is undetermined. Germline V gene data show CDR1 as GTSNPN and CDR2 as SVGIG (reference sequence). The CDR3 length is 13 residues. Trimming stripped 5 bases from V and 4 bases from J, with 11 bases between. This sample stems from a study of cytomegalovirus exposure and HLA in healthy donors. Study-level results: The classifier reportedly diagnosed cytomegalovirus status with high sensitivity and specificity.

A multiplex PCR was run with 60 Vbeta primers and 13 Jbeta primers. The table came from immunoSEQ multiplex PCR; TCRdb's copy has only in-frame clones and leaves some out. The sample has over 250,000 clones, about 75% seen once. All donors participated as healthy donors of bone marrow. This TCR came from a female donor in good health and CMV-seronegative. Sequenced: PBMCs. J is TRBJ2-2 and V is TRBV30, with D possibly TRBD1 on 7 matching bases. Here the CDR3 reads CAWGGDSTGELFF. CDR3 in DNA: TGTGCCTGGGGCGGGGACAGCACCGGGGAGCTGTTTTTT. Full variable domain (remainder filled in from reference TRBV30 and TRBJ2-2): SQTIHQWPATLVQPVGSPLSLECTVEGTSNPNLYWYRQAAGRGLQLLFYSVGIGQISSEVPQNLSASRPQDRQFILSSKKLLLSDSGFYLCAWGGDSTGELFFGEGSRLTVL.